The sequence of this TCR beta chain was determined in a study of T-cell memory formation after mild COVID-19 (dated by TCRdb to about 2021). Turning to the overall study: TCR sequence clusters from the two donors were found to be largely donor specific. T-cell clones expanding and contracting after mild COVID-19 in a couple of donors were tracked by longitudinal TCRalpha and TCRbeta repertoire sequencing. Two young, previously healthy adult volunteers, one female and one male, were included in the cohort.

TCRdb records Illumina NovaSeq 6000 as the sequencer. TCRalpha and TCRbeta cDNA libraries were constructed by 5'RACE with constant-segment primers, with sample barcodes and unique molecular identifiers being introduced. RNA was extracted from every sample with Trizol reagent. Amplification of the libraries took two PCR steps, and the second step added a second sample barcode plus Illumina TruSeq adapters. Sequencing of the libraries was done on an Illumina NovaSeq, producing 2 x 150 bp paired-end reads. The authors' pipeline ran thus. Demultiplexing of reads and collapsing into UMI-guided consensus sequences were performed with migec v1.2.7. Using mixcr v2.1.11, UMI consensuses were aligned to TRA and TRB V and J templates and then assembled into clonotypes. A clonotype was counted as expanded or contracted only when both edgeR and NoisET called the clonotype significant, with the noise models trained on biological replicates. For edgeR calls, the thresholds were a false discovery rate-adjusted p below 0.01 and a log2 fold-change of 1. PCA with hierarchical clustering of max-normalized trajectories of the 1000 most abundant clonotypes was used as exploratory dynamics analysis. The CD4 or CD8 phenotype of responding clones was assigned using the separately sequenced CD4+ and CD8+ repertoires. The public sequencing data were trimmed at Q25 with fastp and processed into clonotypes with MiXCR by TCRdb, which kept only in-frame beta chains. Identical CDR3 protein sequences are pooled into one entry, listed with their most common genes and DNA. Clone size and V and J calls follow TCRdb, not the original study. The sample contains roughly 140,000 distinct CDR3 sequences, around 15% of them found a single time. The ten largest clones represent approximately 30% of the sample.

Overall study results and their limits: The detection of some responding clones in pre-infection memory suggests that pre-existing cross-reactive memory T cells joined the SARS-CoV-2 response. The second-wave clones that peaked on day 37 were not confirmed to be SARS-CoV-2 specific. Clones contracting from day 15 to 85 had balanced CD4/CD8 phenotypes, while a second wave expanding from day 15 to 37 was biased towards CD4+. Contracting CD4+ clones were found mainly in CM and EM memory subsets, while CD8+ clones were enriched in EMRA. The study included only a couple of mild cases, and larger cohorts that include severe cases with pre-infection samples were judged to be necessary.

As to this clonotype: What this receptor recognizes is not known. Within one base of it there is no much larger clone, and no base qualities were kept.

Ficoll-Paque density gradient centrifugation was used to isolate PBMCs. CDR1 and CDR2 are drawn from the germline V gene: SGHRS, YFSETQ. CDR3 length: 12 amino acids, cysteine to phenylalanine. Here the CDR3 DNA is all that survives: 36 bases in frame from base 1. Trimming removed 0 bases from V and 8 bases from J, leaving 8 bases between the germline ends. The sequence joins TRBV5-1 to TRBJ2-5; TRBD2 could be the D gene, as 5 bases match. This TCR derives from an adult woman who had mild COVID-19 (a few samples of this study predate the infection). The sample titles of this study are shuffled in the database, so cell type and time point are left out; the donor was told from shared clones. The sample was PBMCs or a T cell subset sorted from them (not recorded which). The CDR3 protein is CASSLDGRTQYF. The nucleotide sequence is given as TGCGCCAGCAGCTTGGATGGGAGAACCCAGTACTTC.